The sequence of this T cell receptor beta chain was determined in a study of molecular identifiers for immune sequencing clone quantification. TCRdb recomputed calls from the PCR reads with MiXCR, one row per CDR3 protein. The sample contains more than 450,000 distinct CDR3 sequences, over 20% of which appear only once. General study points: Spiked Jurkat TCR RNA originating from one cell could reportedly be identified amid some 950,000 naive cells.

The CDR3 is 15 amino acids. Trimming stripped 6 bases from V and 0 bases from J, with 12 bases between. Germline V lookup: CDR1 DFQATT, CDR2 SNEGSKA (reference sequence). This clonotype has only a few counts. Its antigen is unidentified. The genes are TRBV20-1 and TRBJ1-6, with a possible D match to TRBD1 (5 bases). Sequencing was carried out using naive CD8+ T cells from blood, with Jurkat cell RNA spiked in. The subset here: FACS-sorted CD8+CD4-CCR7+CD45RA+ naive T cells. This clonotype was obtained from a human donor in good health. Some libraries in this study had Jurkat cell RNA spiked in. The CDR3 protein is CSAADSSSYNSPLHF. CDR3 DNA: TGCAGTGCCGCTGACAGTAGCTCCTATAATTCACCCCTCCACTTT.